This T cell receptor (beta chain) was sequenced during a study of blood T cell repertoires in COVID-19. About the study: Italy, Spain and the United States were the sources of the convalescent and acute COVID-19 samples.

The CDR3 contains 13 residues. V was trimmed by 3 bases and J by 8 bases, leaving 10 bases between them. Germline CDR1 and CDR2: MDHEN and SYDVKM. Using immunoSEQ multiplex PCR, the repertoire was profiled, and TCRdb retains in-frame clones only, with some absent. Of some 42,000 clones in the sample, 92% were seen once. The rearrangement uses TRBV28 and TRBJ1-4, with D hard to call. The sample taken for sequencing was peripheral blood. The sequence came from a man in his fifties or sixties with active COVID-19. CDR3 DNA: TGTGCCAGCAGTTTGATTGGGAGGGAAAAACTGTTTTTT. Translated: CASSLIGREKLFF.